This record covers a single T cell receptor beta chain. Its antigen is unidentified. This specimen comes from a study of T cell repertoires in cytomegalovirus infection. Study-wide points: Cumulative public TCR beta family frequency identified CMV carriers with the relevant HLA.

Germline lookup yields CDR1 MGHDK and CDR2 SYGVNS. The CDR3 has 13 amino acids. V was pared by 6 bases and J by 6 bases, with 4 bases of the junction left unmatched. TCRdb analysed the reads with MiXCR anew, one entry per CDR3 protein. Found here are some 920,000 distinct CDR3 sequences, around 30% of them singletons; the top ten hold more than 13%. The sequence was collected from a human donor in good health (CMV status not recorded). Some clones in this sample may be carry-over from other donors' samples. V is TRBV25-1 and J is TRBJ2-2; 7 bases line up with TRBD2. This specimen consisted of cultured CD8+ T cells from PBMCs, obtained from culture after CMV antigen stimulation. The CDR3 reads CASSGGFAGELFF. Here the CDR3 DNA reads TGTGCCAGCAGCGGGGGGTTCGCCGGGGAGCTGTTTTTT. Full variable domain (outside the CDR3, taken from reference TRBV25-1 and TRBJ2-2): EADIYQTPRYLVIGTGKKITLECSQTMGHDKMYWYQQDPGMELHLIHYSYGVNSTEKGDLSSESTVSRIRTEHFPLTLESARPSHTSQYLCASSGGFAGELFFGEGSRLTVL.